The entry that follows covers one TCR beta chain sequence. Profiled with immunoSEQ multiplex PCR; TCRdb holds only in-frame clones, not every one. In the table there are fewer than 200,000 clones, 92% of which are singletons. The source of the sample is a study of T cell responses to AZD1222 COVID-19 vaccine. This TCR derives from an adult in good health. The sequenced sample was peripheral blood, obtained on day 0 of MenACWY control vaccination.

Here the CDR3 DNA reads TGTGCCAGTAGTGAACGCACAGGGAACTATGGCTACACCTTC. This encodes CASSERTGNYGYTF. The V call is TRBV19, the J call TRBJ1-2; weak D call: TRBD1 (6 bases). The CDR3 contains 14 residues. V lost 5 bases and J 2 bases, leaving 12 bases between the germline ends. Germline CDR1 LNHDA, CDR2 SQIVND (reference sequence).